The next 32 T cell receptor beta chains were all read from a single sample in a study of blood T cells in healthy people across ages. For the second PCR, which ran for 7 to 11 cycles, a sample-barcoded 5' primer and a J-beta primer mix were used. Using its own MiXCR run on the 5' RACE reads, TCRdb lists one record per CDR3 protein. The sample lists some 710,000 distinct CDR3 sequences; about 20% were seen once. The sample consisted of blood. These receptors originate from a man between 65 and 85 years old in good health.

V gene TRBV29-1 combines with J gene TRBJ2-5; 7 positions agree with TRBD2. Germline lookup yields CDR1 SQVTM and CDR2 ANQGSEA. V dropped 0 bases and J dropped 2; count of bases not matched to a gene: 3. The CDR3 has 14 amino acids. The CDR3 here is CSVEDHGGQETQYF. For the CDR3, the DNA is TGCAGCGTTGAAGATCACGGGGGGCAAGAGACCCAGTACTTC.

This clonotype was detected a few times. The rearrangement joins TRBV27 to TRBJ1-6; D unclear. The CDR3 covers 15 residues. V shed 2 bases and J shed 7 bases, with 12 bases lying between them. CDR1 is MNHEY and CDR2 is SMNVEV in the germline V gene (reference sequence). Written as DNA, the CDR3 is TGTGCCAGCAGTTTAGCCCTGGCTGGGAATTCACCCCTCCACTTT. Encoded protein: CASSLALAGNSPLHF.

This clonotype was observed many times. V gene TRBV20-1 combines with J gene TRBJ2-1; D uncertain. The V gene lost 6 bases and the J gene lost 4 bases, with 19 bases spanning the gap. CDR1 is DFQATT, CDR2 SNEGSKA, per germline (reference sequence). The CDR3 has 15 amino acids. In nucleotides, the CDR3 is TGCAGTGCCAGCGCCCGAGACTGGTTTTACAATGAGCAGTTCTTC. It specifies CSASARDWFYNEQFF.

This clonotype appeared a few times. V and J are TRBV20-1 and TRBJ2-5; D is unresolved. The germline V gene has CDR1 DFQATT and CDR2 SNEGSKA (reference sequence). The V end lost 0 bases, the J end lost 0 bases, and 8 bases lay between the germline ends. The CDR3 consists of 14 residues. Here the CDR3 DNA reads TGCAGTGCTAGAGATGCGGCCAACCAAGAGACCCAGTACTTC. Its protein is CSARDAANQETQYF.

V and J are TRBV20-1 and TRBJ2-1; 9 nucleotides line up with TRBD1. The CDR3 sequence is 16 residues long. Germline V lookup: CDR1 DFQATT, CDR2 SNEGSKA (reference sequence). With V trimmed by 0 bases and J by 10 bases, 13 bases remained unmatched. In DNA form, the CDR3 reads TGCAGTGCTAGAGATCGTAGGACAGGGGATAATTCGGAGCAGTTCTTC. It specifies CSARDRRTGDNSEQFF.

The J gene is TRBJ1-3, the V gene TRBV14, with D unresolved. This CDR3 comprises 17 residues. CDR1 is SGHDN and CDR2 is FVKESK in the germline V gene. The V end was cut by 1 base, the J end by 0 bases, with 13 bases between. The CDR3 nucleotides are TGTGCCAGCAGCCAAGGATCCCCACTCAGCTCTGGAAACACCATATATTTT. Translating gives CASSQGSPLSSGNTIYF.

V usage is TRBV20-1 and J usage is TRBJ2-1, with 13 bases that match TRBD2. The ends lost 2 bases at V and 5 bases at J; junction bases unmatched: 3. The germline V gene has CDR1 DFQATT and CDR2 SNEGSKA (reference sequence). The CDR3 runs to 15 residues. CDR3 DNA: TGCAGTGCTAGAAGACTAGCGGGGGGACACAATGAGCAGTTCTTC. Encoded protein: CSARRLAGGHNEQFF.

The gene calls are TRBV7-9 and TRBJ1-6; TRBD1 agrees at 9 bases. Germline CDR1 SEHNR, CDR2 FQNEAQ (reference sequence). V was clipped by 6 bases and J by 9 bases; unmatched bases: 3. There are 13 residues in the CDR3. DNA for the CDR3: TGTGCCAGCAGTCGGACAGGGGTTTCACCCCTCCACTTT. This encodes CASSRTGVSPLHF.

The CDR3 DNA reads TGTGCCAGTAGTCGCGTTGGACAGGGGGAGAATGAGCAGTTCTTC. Protein product: CASSRVGQGENEQFF. The rearrangement links TRBV19 to TRBJ2-5, with TRBD1 matching over 10 bases. The J call is in doubt because the DNA end fits TRBJ2-1 better. This CDR3 comprises 15 residues. Germline CDR1 and CDR2: LNHDA and SQIVND (reference sequence).

The CDR3, as DNA: TGCAGCGTTGAGCAGACAGGGGGATTCGGCGGGGAGCAGTTCTTC. It translates to CSVEQTGGFGGEQFF. The chain employs TRBV29-1 and TRBJ2-5; TRBD1 agrees at 9 bases. The J call may be incorrect, as the DNA end agrees better with TRBJ2-1. This CDR3 has 15 amino acids. From germline, CDR1 is SQVTM and CDR2 ANQGSEA.

The CDR3 loop is CASTKTGGQGYEQYF. The CDR3 region has the DNA TGTGCCAGCACCAAAACAGGAGGCCAGGGTTACGAGCAGTACTTC. The chain is built from TRBV6-1 and TRBJ2-5; tentatively, D is TRBD1 or TRBD2 (5 bases each). The J call is doubtful: the DNA matches TRBJ2-7 better. Looked up from germline, CDR1 is MNHNS and CDR2 is SASEGT. The CDR3 is made up of 15 amino acids.

This clonotype was seen a few times. This chain connects TRBV18 to TRBJ2-1; 9 bases map to TRBD1. Germline-derived CDR1 and CDR2 are KGHSH and LQKENI. V was pared by 3 bases and J by 8 bases, with 8 bases of the junction left unmatched. The CDR3 is 15 residues long. CDR3 in DNA: TGTGCCAGCTCACCGGGGACAGGGAGGGTTGATGAGCAGTTCTTC. This gives the protein CASSPGTGRVDEQFF.

The V and J genes are TRBV13 and TRBJ2-3, with D perhaps matching TRBD1 (5 bases). Germline CDR1 and CDR2: PRHDT and FYEKMQ (reference sequence). CDR3 length equals 12 residues. The V end was cut by 6 bases, the J end by 5 bases, with 9 bases between. CDR3 amino acids: CASRIREDTQYF. The CDR3 nucleotides read TGTGCCAGCAGAATCAGGGAAGATACGCAGTATTTT.

This clonotype was seen a handful of times. V is TRBV5-1 and J is TRBJ1-2, with 7 bases aligning to TRBD1. Germline assignment: CDR1 SGHRS and CDR2 YFSETQ. This CDR3 is 13 amino acids long. The J segment lost 8 bases and the V segment lost 7 bases, leaving 11 bases of the junction unmatched. The CDR3 spells CASAQETGTGYTF. CDR3 bases: TGCGCCAGCGCCCAGGAGACAGGGACCGGCTACACCTTC.

In the case of this clonotype: Possible read error: a much larger clone is one base away. This chain uses TRBV18 with TRBJ2-7; D remains unclear. This CDR3 has 14 residues. Germline CDR1 and CDR2: KGHSH and LQKENI. V lost 6 bases to trimming and J lost 2 bases, with 14 bases between them. The CDR3 is CASSTVGNPYEQYF. The DNA of the CDR3 is TGTGCCAGCTCCACGGTCGGCAACCCCTACGAGCAGTACTTC.

This clonotype was observed many times. The chain uses TRBV20-1 and TRBJ2-3, with 7 bases lining up with TRBD1. CDR3 length equals 15 residues. CDR1 and CDR2 from the germline V gene are DFQATT and SNEGSKA (reference sequence). V dropped 5 bases and J dropped 7; count of bases not matched to a gene: 15. The CDR3 loop reads CSAALGQRAGNTQYF. The CDR3 nucleotides are TGCAGTGCTGCCTTGGGACAGAGAGCTGGTAATACGCAGTATTTT.

This clonotype was counted many times. The chain links TRBV20-1 to TRBJ2-3; D is unclear. V lost 1 base and J 4 bases, leaving 6 bases between the germline ends. The CDR3 is 12 amino acids. Germline V CDR1 and CDR2: DFQATT, SNEGSKA (reference sequence). The DNA of the CDR3 is TGCAGTGCTAGAGTGCTGTCAGATACGCAGTATTTT. This encodes CSARVLSDTQYF.

The V and J genes are TRBV5-1 and TRBJ2-7; D unresolved. The CDR3 extends over 13 amino acids. Germline V lookup: CDR1 SGHRS, CDR2 YFSETQ. The germline V and J ends were trimmed by 3 bases and 5 bases, with 12 bases remaining between them. The CDR3: CASSSTEFDEQYF. The CDR3, as DNA: TGCGCCAGCAGCTCGACTGAATTCGACGAGCAGTACTTC.

Only a few counts were recorded for this clonotype. This CDR3 is CASSRNNRDAEQFF. CDR3 coding DNA: TGCGCCAGCAGCCGAAACAACAGGGATGCTGAGCAGTTCTTC. The rearrangement uses TRBV5-1 and TRBJ2-1; D is possibly TRBD1 (6 bases). Germline V gives CDR1 SGHRS, CDR2 YFSETQ. V was shortened by 4 bases and J by 9 bases, with 17 bases between the two germline ends. The CDR3 is 14 amino acids. Full variable domain (rest looked up from reference TRBV5-1 and TRBJ2-1): KAGVTQTPRYLIKTRGQQVTLSCSPISGHRSVSWYQQTPGQGLQFLFEYFSETQRNKGNFPGRFSGRQFSNSRSEMNVSTLELGDSALYLCASSRNNRDAEQFFGPGTRLTVL.

The V and J genes are TRBV12-3 or TRBV12-4 and TRBJ2-3; 12 bases map to TRBD1. J gave up 2 bases and V 6 bases, and 9 bases lay outside the gene matches. The CDR3 has 17 residues. CDR3 coding DNA: TGTGCCAGCAGCCTGACCGGGACAGGGGGCAACACAGATACGCAGTATTTT. Translating gives CASSLTGTGGNTDTQYF.

This clonotype was recorded many times. The CDR3 nucleotides read TGTGCCAGCAGCTTGGGGTCGTTTTTCCCCGCGACTAATGAAAAACTGTTTTTT. The encoded protein is CASSLGSFFPATNEKLFF. The J gene is TRBJ1-4, the V gene TRBV5-8, with D hard to call. From germline, CDR1 is SGHTS and CDR2 YDEGEE. Trimming left V 0 bases short and J 2 bases short, with 17 bases between. CDR3 length equals 18 residues.

This chain connects TRBV11-3 to TRBJ2-7, with D hard to call. The CDR3 totals 15 residues. V was shortened by 2 bases and J by 9 bases, with 20 bases between the two germline ends. Germline values: CDR1 SGHNT, CDR2 YENEEA. The CDR3 reads CASSLTPFMVAVQYF. CDR3 nucleotide sequence: TGTGCCAGCAGCTTAACTCCCTTTATGGTGGCAGTGCAGTACTTC.

This clonotype occurred a few times. The V and J genes are TRBV11-2 and TRBJ2-5; no reliable D call. Trimming stripped 6 bases from V and 1 base from J, with 15 bases between. The CDR3 consists of 15 residues. Germline V gives CDR1 SGHAT, CDR2 FQNNGV. The CDR3 nucleotides are TGTGCCAGCAGTCCCGGGCGGCGCCCCCAAGAGACCCAGTACTTC. It yields the protein CASSPGRRPQETQYF.

The CDR3 region has the DNA TGTGCCAGCAGCCAAGACACCGTAGGACCCCAGCATTTT. The encoded protein is CASSQDTVGPQHF. The rearrangement uses TRBV3-1 and TRBJ1-5; D gene ambiguous. Germline values: CDR1 LGHDT, CDR2 YNNKEL (reference sequence). This CDR3 contains 13 residues. Trimming pared 0 bases from V and 10 bases from J, leaving 10 bases between. Together with reference TRBV3-1 and TRBJ1-5, the CDR3 gives the full variable domain: DTAVSQTPKYLVTQMGNDKSIKCEQNLGHDTMYWYKQDSKKFLKIMFSYNNKELIINETVPNRFSPKSPDKAHLNLHINSLELGDSAVYFCASSQDTVGPQHFGDGTRLSIL.

V and J are TRBV14 and TRBJ1-4; D is ambiguous. The CDR3 spans 15 residues. Germline lookup yields CDR1 SGHDN and CDR2 FVKESK. V was cut by 4 bases and J by 0 bases, with 9 bases left in between. The CDR3 is CASSRHMATNEKLFF. The CDR3 DNA is TGTGCCAGCAGCCGACACATGGCAACTAATGAAAAACTGTTTTTT.

At least ten counts were recorded for this clonotype. The gene calls are TRBV3-1 and TRBJ2-7, with D perhaps TRBD2 (7 bases). This CDR3 contains 13 residues. The germline V and J ends were trimmed by 7 bases and 5 bases, with 15 bases remaining between them. Germline V gives CDR1 LGHDT, CDR2 YNNKEL (reference sequence). CDR3 in DNA: TGTGCCAGCAATAAACGGGGGGCGGACGAGCAGTACTTC. As protein: CASNKRGADEQYF.

This clonotype was seen a handful of times. The V call is TRBV5-1, the J call TRBJ2-7; D possibly corresponds to TRBD1 (6 bases). The V end lost 5 bases, the J end lost 0 bases, and 18 bases lay between the germline ends. The CDR3 is 16 residues long. CDR1 is SGHRS and CDR2 is YFSETQ in the germline V gene. This CDR3 reads CASRLSGGGSSYEQYF. CDR3 nucleotide sequence: TGCGCCAGCAGATTGAGTGGGGGCGGAAGCTCCTACGAGCAGTACTTC.

This clonotype has only a few counts. V usage is TRBV6-2 or TRBV6-3 and J usage is TRBJ1-1; D is unclear. CDR1 and CDR2 (germline): MNHEY, SVGEGT. V lost 6 bases and J lost 0, with 17 bases in between. This CDR3 has 16 amino acids. The CDR3 loop is CASRPLEGRMNTEAFF. The CDR3 nucleotides are TGTGCCAGCAGGCCCCTGGAGGGTCGCATGAACACTGAAGCTTTCTTT.

There are a few counts of this clonotype. The chain links TRBV9 to TRBJ2-3; the match to TRBD2 covers 8 bases. V shed 0 bases and J 3 bases; nucleotides not matched to a gene: 9. The CDR3 spans 17 residues. Germline-derived CDR1 and CDR2 are SGDLS and YYNGEE. DNA of the CDR3: TGTGCCAGCAGCGTAGCGGGCGGGAGGTCCGTGACAGATACGCAGTATTTT. This gives the protein CASSVAGGRSVTDTQYF.

The chain is built from TRBV10-3 and TRBJ2-3, with a weak D call TRBD2 (6 bases). This CDR3 region has 14 residues. V shed 5 bases and J shed 5 bases, with 14 bases lying between them. The V gene's germline CDR1 is ENHRY and CDR2 SYGVKD. DNA for the CDR3: TGTGCCATCAGTCGGGGGAATCCATTAGATACGCAGTATTTT. This encodes CAISRGNPLDTQYF.

The table lists this clonotype with a few counts. The chain couples TRBV4-3 to TRBJ2-1, with 7 bases identical to TRBD1. CDR1 and CDR2 from the germline V gene are LGHNA and YSLEER. Trimming cost V 2 bases and J 0 bases; bases outside gene matches: 10. The CDR3 is made up of 18 amino acids. CDR3 sequence reads: CASSQRTGVSGSYNEQFF. In nucleotides, the CDR3 is TGCGCCAGCAGCCAACGTACAGGGGTAAGCGGCTCCTACAATGAGCAGTTCTTC.

V and J are TRBV5-8 and TRBJ2-1; D call uncertain. CDR1 and CDR2 (germline): SGHTS, YDEGEE. The V gene lost 6 bases and the J gene lost 0 bases, with 10 bases spanning the gap. The length of the CDR3 is 14 residues. CDR3 nucleotide sequence: TGTGCCAGCAACCGGGCCTTCTCCTACAATGAGCAGTTCTTC. It codes for CASNRAFSYNEQFF. The full variable domain, its missing parts supplied by reference TRBV5-8 and TRBJ2-1, is EAGVTQSPTHLIKTRGQQATLRCSPISGHTSVYWYQQALGLGLQFLLWYDEGEERNRGNFPPRFSGRQFPNYSSELNVNALELEDSALYLCASNRAFSYNEQFFGPGTRLTVL.